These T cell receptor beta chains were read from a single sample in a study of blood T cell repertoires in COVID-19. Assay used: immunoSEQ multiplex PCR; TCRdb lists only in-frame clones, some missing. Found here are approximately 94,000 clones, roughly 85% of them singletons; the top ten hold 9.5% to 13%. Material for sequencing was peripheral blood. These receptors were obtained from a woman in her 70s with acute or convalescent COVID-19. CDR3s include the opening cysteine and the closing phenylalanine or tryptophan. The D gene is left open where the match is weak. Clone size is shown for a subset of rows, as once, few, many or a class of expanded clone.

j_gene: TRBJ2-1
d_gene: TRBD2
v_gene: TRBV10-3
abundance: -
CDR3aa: CAIHPSSGDSNEQFF
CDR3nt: TGTGCCATCCACCCCTCTAGCGGGGACAGCAATGAGCAGTTCTTC

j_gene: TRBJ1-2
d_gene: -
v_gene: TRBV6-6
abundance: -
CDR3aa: CASSYLGTAAEGYTF
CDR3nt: TGTGCCAGCAGTTACCTAGGGACTGCCGCCGAGGGCTACACCTTC

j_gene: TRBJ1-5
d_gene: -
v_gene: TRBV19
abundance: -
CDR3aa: CASQSGGQPQHF
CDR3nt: TGTGCCAGCCAGTCCGGGGGTCAGCCCCAGCATTTT

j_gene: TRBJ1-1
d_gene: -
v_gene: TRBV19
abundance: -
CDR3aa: CASSIGRGIAEAFF
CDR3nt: TGTGCCAGTAGTATAGGGCGAGGGATCGCTGAAGCTTTCTTT

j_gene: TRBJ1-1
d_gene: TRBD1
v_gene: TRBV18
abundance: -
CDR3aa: CASSSQGFNTEAFF
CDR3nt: TGTGCCAGCTCATCACAGGGGTTTAACACTGAAGCTTTCTTT

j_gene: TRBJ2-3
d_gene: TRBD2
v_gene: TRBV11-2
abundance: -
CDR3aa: CASRGTNTDTQYF
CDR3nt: TGTGCCAGCAGGGGGACTAACACAGATACGCAGTATTTT

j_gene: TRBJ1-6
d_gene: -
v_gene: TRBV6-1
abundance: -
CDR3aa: CASSESGYNSPLHF
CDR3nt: TGTGCCAGCAGTGAATCAGGGTATAATTCACCCCTCCACTTT

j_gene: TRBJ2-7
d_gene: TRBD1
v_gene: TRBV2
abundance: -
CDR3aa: CASSGNRGSSEQYF
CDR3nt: TGTGCCAGCAGTGGCAACAGGGGGTCCTCCGAGCAGTACTTC

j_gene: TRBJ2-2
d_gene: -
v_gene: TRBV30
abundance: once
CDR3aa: CAWTYVMNTGELFF
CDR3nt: TGTGCCTGGACCTACGTTATGAACACCGGGGAGCTGTTTTTT

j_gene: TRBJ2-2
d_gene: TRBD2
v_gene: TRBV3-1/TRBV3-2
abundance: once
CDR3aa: CASSLAGGGTGELFF
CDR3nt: TGTGCCAGCAGCCTGGCGGGGGGCGGGACCGGGGAGCTGTTTTTT

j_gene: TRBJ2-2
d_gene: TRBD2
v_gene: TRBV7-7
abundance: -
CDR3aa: CASSFVAGGNTGELFF
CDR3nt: TGTGCCAGCAGCTTCGTAGCGGGGGGGAACACCGGGGAGCTGTTTTTT

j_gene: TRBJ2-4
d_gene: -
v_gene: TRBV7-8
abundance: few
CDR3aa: CASSLASQARNIQYF
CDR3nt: TGTGCCAGCAGCTTAGCGTCGCAGGCCCGGAACATTCAGTACTTC

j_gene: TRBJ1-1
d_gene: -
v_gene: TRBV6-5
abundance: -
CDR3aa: CASSRGQTTEAFF
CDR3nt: TGTGCCAGCAGCCGAGGACAGACCACTGAAGCTTTCTTT

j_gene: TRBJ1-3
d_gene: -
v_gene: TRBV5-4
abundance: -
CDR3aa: CASSQQTGNTIYF
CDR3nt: TGTGCCAGCAGCCAACAAACTGGAAACACCATATATTTT

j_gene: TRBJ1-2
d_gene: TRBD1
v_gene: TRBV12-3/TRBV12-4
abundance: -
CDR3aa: CASSSGGGYTF
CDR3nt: TGTGCCAGCAGTTCAGGGGGAGGCTACACCTTC

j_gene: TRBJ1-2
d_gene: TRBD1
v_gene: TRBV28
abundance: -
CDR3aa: CASSTGTGDGYTF
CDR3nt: TGTGCCAGCAGTACCGGGACAGGGGATGGCTACACCTTC

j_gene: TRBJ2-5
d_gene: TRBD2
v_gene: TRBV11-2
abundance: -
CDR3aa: CASSLGAGGGETQYF
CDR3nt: TGTGCCAGCAGCTTAGGGGCGGGGGGGGGAGAGACCCAGTACTTC

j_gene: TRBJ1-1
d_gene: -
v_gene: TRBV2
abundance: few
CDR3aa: CASRELTEAFF
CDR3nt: TGTGCCAGCAGGGAACTTACTGAAGCTTTCTTT

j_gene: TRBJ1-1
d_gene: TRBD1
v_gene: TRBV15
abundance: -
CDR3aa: CATRTGKDTEAFF
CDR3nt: TGTGCCACCCGGACAGGGAAGGACACTGAAGCTTTCTTT

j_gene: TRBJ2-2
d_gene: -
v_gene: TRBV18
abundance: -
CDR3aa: CASSPAGTAIPGELFF
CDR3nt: TGTGCCAGCTCACCAGCGGGGACAGCCATCCCCGGGGAGCTGTTTTTT

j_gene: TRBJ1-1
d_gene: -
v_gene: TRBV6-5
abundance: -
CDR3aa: CASSYAQGLMNTEAFF
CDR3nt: TGTGCCAGCAGTTACGCGCAGGGCCTCATGAACACTGAAGCTTTCTTT

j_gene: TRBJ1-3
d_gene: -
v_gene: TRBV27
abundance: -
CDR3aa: CASSLSSLPGNTIYF
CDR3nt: TGTGCCAGCAGTTTATCCTCCCTACCTGGAAACACCATATATTTT

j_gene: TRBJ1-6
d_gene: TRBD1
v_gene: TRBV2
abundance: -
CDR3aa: CASTPTGSSYNSPLHF
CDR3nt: TGTGCCAGCACCCCGACAGGGAGCTCCTATAATTCACCCCTCCACTTT

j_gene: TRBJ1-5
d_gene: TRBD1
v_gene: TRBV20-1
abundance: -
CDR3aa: CSASETGGHNQPQHF
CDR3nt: TGCAGTGCTAGTGAGACAGGGGGTCACAATCAGCCCCAGCATTTT

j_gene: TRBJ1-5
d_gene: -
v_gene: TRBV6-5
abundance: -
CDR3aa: CASSSSGFNQPQHF
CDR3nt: TGTGCCAGCAGCTCCTCAGGGTTCAATCAGCCCCAGCATTTT

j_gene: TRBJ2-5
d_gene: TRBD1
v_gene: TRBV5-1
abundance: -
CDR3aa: CASSLGSQGWTQYF
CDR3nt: TGCGCCAGCAGCTTGGGCTCACAGGGGTGGACCCAGTACTTC

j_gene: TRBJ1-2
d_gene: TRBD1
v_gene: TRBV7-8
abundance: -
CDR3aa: CASSTTGLVNYGYTF
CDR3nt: TGTGCCAGCAGCACGACAGGGTTGGTTAACTATGGCTACACCTTC

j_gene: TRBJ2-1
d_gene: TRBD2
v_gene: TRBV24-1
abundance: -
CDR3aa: CATSDPGLAGGVHNEQFF
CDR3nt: TGTGCCACCAGTGACCCGGGACTAGCGGGGGGCGTTCACAATGAGCAGTTCTTC

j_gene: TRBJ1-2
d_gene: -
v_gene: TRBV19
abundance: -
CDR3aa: CASSIRQTNYGYTF
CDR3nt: TGTGCCAGTAGTATCAGACAGACTAACTATGGCTACACCTTC

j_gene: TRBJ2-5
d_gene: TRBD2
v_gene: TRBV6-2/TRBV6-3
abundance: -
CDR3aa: CASSLASGGRETQYF
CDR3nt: TGTGCCAGCAGTTTAGCTAGCGGGGGACGGGAGACCCAGTACTTC

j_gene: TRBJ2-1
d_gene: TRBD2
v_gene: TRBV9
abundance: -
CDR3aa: CASSVGTRGYNEQFF
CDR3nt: TGTGCCAGCAGCGTCGGGACTAGGGGGTACAATGAGCAGTTCTTC

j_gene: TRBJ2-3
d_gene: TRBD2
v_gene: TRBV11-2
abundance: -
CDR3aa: CASSLDWAGGTDTQYF
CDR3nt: TGTGCCAGCAGCTTAGACTGGGCGGGGGGCACAGATACGCAGTATTTT

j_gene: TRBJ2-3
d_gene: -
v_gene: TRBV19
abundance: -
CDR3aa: CASSDREVDTQYF
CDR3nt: TGTGCCAGTAGCGACAGGGAGGTAGATACGCAGTATTTT

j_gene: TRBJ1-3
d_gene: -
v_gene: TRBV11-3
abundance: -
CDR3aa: CASSLGSGGLGNTIYF
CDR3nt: TGTGCCAGCAGCTTGGGAAGCGGGGGGCTTGGAAACACCATATATTTT

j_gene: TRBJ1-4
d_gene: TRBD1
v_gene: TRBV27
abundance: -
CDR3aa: CASSLSIGTGSFTNEKLFF
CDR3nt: TGTGCCAGCAGTTTATCTATCGGGACAGGGAGTTTCACTAATGAAAAACTGTTTTTT

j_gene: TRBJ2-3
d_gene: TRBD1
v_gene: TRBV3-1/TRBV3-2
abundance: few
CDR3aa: CASSQNSGGGDTQYF
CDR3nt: TGTGCCAGCAGCCAAAATTCAGGGGGCGGTGATACGCAGTATTTT

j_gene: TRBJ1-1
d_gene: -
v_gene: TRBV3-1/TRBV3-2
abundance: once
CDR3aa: CASSQVVTGTEAFF
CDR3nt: TGTGCCAGCAGCCAAGTAGTTACAGGGACTGAAGCTTTCTTT

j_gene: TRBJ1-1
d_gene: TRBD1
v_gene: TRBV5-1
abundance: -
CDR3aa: CASSQGGNTEAFF
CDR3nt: TGCGCCAGCTCTCAGGGGGGGAACACTGAAGCTTTCTTT

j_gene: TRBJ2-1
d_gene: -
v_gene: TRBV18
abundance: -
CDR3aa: CASSPPVAGSEQFF
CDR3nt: TGTGCCAGCTCACCACCGGTAGCTGGGAGTGAGCAGTTCTTC

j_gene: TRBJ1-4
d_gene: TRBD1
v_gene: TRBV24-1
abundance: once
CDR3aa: CATSDSLEDRGNEKLFF
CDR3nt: TGTGCCACCAGTGATTCACTAGAGGACAGGGGTAATGAAAAACTGTTTTTT

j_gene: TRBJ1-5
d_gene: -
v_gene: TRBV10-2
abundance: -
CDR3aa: CASGQNSNQPQHF
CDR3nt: TGCGCCAGTGGACAGAATAGCAATCAGCCCCAGCATTTT